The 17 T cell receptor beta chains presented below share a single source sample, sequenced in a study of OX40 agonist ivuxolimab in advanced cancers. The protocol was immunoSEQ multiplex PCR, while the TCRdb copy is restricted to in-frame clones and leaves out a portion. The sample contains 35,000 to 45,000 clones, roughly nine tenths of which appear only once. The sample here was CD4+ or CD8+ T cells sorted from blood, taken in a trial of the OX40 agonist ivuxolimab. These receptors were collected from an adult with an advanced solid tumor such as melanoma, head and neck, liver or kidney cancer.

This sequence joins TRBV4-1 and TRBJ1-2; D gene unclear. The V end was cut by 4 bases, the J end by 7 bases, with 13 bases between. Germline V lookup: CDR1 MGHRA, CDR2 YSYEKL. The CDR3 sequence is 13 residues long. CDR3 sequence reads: CASSPLGIGGYTF. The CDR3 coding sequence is TGCGCCAGCAGCCCCCTGGGAATTGGTGGCTACACCTTC.

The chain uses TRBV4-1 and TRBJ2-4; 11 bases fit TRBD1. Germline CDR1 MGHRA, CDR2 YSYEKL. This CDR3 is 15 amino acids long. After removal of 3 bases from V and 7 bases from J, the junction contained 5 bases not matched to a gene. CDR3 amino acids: CASSQGQGDLNIQYF. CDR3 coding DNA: TGCGCCAGCAGCCAGGGACAGGGGGATCTGAACATTCAGTACTTC.

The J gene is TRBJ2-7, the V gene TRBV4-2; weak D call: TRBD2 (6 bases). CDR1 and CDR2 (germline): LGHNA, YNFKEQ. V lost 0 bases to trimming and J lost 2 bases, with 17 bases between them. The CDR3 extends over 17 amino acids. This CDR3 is CASSQDPFTGAAYEQYF. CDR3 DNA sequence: TGTGCCAGCAGCCAAGATCCGTTTACGGGAGCGGCCTACGAGCAGTACTTC.

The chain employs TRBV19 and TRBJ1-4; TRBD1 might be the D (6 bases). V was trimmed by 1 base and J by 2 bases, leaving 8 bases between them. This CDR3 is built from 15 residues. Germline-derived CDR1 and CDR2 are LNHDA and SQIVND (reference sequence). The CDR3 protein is CASSIGGATNEKLFF. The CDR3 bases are TGTGCCAGTAGTATAGGGGGGGCCACTAATGAAAAACTGTTTTTT.

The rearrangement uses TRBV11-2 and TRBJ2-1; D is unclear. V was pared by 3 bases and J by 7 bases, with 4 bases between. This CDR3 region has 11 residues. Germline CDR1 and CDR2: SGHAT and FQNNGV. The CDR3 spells CASSLGNEQFF. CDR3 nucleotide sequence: TGTGCCAGCAGCTTGGGGAATGAGCAGTTCTTC.

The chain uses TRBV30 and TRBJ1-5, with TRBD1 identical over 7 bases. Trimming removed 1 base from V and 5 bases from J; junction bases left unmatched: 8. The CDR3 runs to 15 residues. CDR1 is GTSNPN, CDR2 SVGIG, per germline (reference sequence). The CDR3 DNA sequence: TGTGCCTGGAGTGCCGACGACAGGGTCGATCAGCCCCAGCATTTT. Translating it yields CAWSADDRVDQPQHF.

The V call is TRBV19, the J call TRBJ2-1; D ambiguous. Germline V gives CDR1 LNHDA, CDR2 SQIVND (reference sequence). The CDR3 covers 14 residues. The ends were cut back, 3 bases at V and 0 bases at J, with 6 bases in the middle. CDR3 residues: CASSMGSSYNEQFF. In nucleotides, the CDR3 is TGTGCCAGTAGTATGGGAAGCTCCTACAATGAGCAGTTCTTC.

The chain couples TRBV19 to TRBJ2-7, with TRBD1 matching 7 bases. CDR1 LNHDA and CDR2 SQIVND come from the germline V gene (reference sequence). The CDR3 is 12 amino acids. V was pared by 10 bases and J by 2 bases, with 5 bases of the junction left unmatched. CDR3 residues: CATQGLAYEQYF. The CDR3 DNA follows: TGTGCCACACAGGGGCTAGCCTACGAGCAGTACTTC.

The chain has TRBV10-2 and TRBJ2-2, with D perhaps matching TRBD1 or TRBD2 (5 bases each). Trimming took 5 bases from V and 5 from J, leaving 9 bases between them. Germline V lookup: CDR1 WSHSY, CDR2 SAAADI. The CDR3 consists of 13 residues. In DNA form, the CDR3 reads TGCGCCAGCAGTCTGGGACGGACCGGGGAGCTGTTTTTT. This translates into CASSLGRTGELFF.

CDR3: CASSQGGAEKLFF. CDR3 in DNA: TGTGCCAGCAGCCAGGGTGGAGCGGAAAAACTGTTTTTT. The rearrangement joins TRBV14 to TRBJ1-4; D is uncertain. Germline V CDR1 and CDR2: SGHDN, FVKESK. Trimming pared 3 bases from V and 8 bases from J, leaving 10 bases between. This CDR3 is built from 13 residues. Full variable domain (outside the CDR3, taken from reference TRBV14 and TRBJ1-4): EAGVTQFPSHSVIEKGQTVTLRCDPISGHDNLYWYRRVMGKEIKFLLHFVKESKQDESGMPNNRFLAERTGGTYSTLKVQPAELEDSGVYFCASSQGGAEKLFFGSGTQLSVL.

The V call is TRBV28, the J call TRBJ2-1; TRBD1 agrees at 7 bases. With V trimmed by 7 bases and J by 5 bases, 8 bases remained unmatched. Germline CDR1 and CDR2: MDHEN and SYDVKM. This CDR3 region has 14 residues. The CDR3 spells CASKLDRFNNEQFF. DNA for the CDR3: TGTGCCAGCAAACTGGACAGGTTTAACAATGAGCAGTTCTTC.

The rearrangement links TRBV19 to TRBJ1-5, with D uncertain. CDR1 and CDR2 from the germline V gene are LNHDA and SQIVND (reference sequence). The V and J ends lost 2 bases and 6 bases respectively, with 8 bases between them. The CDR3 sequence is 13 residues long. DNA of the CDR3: TGTGCCAGTAGTATATCAGGCGGTCAGCCCCAGCATTTT. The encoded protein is CASSISGGQPQHF.

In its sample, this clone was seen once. The CDR3 DNA is TGTGCCAGCAGTTTTGGGCGATCAACCTACGAGCAGTACTTC. As protein: CASSFGRSTYEQYF. The J gene is TRBJ2-7, the V gene TRBV28; unclear D gene. CDR3 length: 14 amino acids. Trimming cost V 3 bases and J 2 bases, with 11 bases left between them. Germline CDR1 reads MDHEN; CDR2 reads SYDVKM.

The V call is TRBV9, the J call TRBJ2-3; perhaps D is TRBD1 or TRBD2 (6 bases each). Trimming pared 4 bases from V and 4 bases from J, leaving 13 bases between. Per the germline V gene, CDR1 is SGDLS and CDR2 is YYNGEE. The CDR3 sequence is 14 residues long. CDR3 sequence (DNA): TGTGCCAGCAGCTGGGATGGGGGGCCAGATACGCAGTATTTT. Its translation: CASSWDGGPDTQYF.

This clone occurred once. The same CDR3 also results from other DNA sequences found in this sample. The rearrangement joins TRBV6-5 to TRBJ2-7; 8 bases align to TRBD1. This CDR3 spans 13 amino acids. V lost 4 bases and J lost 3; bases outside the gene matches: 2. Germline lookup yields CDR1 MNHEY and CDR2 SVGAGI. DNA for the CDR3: TGTGCCAGCAGTTCCGGACAGGGCTACGAGCAGTACTTC. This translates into CASSSGQGYEQYF.

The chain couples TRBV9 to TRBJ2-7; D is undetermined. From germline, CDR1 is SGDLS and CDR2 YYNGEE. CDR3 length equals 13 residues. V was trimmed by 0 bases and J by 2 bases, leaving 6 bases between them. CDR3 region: CASSVGQPYEQYF. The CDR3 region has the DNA TGTGCCAGCAGCGTAGGCCAGCCCTACGAGCAGTACTTC.

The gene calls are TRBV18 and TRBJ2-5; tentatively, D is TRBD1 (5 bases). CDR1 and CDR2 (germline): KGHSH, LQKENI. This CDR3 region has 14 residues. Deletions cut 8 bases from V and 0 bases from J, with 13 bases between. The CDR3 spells CASRTSGNQETQYF. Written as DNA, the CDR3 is TGTGCCAGCCGCACCTCAGGGAACCAAGAGACCCAGTACTTC.